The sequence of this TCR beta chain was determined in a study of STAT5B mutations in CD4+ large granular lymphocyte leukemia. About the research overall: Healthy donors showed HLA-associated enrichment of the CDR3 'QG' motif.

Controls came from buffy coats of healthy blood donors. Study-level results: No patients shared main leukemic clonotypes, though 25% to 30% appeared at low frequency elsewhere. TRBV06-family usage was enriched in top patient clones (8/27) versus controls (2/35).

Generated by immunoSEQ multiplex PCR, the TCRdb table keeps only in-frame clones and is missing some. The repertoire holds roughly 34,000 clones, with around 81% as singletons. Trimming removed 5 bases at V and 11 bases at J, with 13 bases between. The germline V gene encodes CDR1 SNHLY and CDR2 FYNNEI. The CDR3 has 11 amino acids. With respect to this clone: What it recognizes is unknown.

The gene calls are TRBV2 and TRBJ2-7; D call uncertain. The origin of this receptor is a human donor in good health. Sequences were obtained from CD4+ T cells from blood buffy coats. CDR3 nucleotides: TGTGCCAGCAGTCCAGAGAATGGGGAGTACTTC. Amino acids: CASSPENGEYF.